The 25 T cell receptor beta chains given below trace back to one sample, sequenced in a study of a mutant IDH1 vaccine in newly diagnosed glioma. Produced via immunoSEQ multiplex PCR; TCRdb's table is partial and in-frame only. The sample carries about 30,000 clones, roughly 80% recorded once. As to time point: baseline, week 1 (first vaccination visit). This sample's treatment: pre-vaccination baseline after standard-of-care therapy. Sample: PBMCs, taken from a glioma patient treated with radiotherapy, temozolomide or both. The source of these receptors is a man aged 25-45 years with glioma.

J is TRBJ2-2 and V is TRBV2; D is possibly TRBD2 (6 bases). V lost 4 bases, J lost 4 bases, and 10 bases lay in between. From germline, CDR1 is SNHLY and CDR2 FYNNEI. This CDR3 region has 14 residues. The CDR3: CASSGLAFTGELFF. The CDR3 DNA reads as TGTGCCAGCAGTGGGCTAGCGTTCACCGGGGAGCTGTTTTTT.

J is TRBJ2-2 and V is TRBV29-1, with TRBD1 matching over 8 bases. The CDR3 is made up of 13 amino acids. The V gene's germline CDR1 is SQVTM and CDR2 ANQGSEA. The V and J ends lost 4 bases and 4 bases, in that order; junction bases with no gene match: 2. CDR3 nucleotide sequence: TGCAGCGTTGCAGGGGGCCTCACCGGGGAGCTGTTTTTT. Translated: CSVAGGLTGELFF.

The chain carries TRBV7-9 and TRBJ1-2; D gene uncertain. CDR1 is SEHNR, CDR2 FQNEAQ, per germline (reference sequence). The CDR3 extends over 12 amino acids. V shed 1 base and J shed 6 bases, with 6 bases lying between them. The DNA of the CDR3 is TGTGCCAGCAGCTTAGGGAGGGATGGCTACACCTTC. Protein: CASSLGRDGYTF.

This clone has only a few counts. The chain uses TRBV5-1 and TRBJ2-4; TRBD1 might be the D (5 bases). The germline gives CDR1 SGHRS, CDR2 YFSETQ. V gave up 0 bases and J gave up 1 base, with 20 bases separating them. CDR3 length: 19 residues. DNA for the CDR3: TGCGCCAGCAGCTTGGACAGGTCTACCGTGGAGCTGGCCAAAAACATTCAGTACTTC. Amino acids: CASSLDRSTVELAKNIQYF. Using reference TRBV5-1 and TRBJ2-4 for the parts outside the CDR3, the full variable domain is KAGVTQTPRYLIKTRGQQVTLSCSPISGHRSVSWYQQTPGQGLQFLFEYFSETQRNKGNFPGRFSGRQFSNSRSEMNVSTLELGDSALYLCASSLDRSTVELAKNIQYFGAGTRLSVL.

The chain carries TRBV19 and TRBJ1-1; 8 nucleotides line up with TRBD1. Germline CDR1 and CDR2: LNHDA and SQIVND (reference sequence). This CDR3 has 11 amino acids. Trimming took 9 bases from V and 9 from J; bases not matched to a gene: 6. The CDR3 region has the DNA TGTGCCAGCCAACGGACAGGGAAAGCTTTCTTT. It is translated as CASQRTGKAFF. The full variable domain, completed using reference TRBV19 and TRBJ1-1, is DGGITQSPKYLFRKEGQNVTLSCEQNLNHDAMYWYRQDPGQGLRLIYYSQIVNDFQKGDIAEGYSVSREKKESFPLTVTSAQKNPTAFYLCASQRTGKAFFGQGTRLTVV.

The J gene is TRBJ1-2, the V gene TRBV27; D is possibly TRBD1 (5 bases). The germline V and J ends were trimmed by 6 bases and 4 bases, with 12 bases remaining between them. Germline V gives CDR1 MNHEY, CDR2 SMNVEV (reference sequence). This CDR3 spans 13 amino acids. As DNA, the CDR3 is TGTGCCAGCAGACCCGGGACGTTCTATGGCTACACCTTC. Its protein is CASRPGTFYGYTF.

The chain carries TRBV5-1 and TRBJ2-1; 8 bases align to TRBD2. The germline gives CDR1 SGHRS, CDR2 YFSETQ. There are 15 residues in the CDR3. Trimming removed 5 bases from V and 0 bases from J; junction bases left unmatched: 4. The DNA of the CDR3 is TGCGCCAGCAGATGGAGCGGGAGCTCCTACAATGAGCAGTTCTTC. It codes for CASRWSGSSYNEQFF.

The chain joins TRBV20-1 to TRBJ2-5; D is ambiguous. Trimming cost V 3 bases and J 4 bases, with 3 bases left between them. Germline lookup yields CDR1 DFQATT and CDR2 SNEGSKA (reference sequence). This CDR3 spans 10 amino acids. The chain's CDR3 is CSASIETQYF. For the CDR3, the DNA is TGCAGTGCTAGTATAGAGACCCAGTACTTC.

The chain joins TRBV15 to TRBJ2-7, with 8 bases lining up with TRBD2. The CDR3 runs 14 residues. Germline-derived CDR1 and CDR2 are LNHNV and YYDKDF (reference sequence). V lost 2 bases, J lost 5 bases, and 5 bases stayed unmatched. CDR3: CATSRPGGGDEQYF. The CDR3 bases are TGTGCCACCAGCAGACCGGGGGGGGGCGACGAGCAGTACTTC.

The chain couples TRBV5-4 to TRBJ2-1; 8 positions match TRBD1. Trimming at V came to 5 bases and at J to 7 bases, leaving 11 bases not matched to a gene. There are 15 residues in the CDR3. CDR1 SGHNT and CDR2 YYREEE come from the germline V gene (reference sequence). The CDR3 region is CASSLTGQARNEQFF. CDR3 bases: TGTGCCAGCAGTTTAACGGGACAGGCCCGAAATGAGCAGTTCTTC. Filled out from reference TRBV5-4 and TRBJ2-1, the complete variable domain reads ETGVTQSPTHLIKTRGQQVTLRCSSQSGHNTVSWYQQALGQGPQFIFQYYREEENGRGNFPPRFSGLQFPNYSSELNVNALELDDSALYLCASSLTGQARNEQFFGPGTRLTVL.

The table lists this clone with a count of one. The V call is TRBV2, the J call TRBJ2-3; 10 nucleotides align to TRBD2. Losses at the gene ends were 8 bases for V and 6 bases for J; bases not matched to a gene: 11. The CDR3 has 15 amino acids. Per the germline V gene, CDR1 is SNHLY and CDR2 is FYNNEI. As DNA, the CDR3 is TGTGCCAGCGGGACTAGCGCAAAGAACGGGGATACGCAGTATTTT. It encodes CASGTSAKNGDTQYF.

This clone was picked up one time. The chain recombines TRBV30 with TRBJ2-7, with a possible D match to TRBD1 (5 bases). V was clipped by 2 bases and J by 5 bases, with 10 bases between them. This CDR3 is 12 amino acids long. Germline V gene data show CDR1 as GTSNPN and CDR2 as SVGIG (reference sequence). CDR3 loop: CAWSNQGNEQYF. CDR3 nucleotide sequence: TGTGCCTGGAGTAATCAGGGTAACGAGCAGTACTTC.

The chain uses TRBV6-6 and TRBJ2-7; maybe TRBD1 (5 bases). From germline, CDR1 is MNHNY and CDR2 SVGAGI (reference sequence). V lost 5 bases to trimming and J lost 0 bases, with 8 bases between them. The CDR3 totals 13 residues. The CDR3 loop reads CASSPGISYEQYF. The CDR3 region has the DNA TGTGCCAGCAGTCCAGGGATCTCCTACGAGCAGTACTTC.

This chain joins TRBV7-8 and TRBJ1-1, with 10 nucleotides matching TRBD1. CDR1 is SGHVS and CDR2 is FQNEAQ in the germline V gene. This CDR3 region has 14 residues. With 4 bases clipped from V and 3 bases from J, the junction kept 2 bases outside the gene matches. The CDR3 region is CASSWDRGYTEAFF. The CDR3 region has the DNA TGTGCCAGCAGCTGGGACAGGGGTTACACTGAAGCTTTCTTT.

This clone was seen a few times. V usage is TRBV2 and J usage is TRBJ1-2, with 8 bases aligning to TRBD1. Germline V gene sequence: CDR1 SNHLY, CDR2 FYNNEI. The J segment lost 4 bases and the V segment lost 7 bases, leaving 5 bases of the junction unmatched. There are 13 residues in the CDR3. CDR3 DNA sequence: TGTGCCAGCATGAGGGACAGGTCCTATGGCTACACCTTC. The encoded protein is CASMRDRSYGYTF.

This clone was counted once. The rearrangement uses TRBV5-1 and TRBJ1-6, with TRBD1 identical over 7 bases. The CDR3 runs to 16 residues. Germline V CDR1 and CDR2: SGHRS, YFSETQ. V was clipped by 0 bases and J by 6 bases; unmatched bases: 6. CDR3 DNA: TGCGCCAGCAGCTTGGAAGGACAGGCTTCTAATTCACCCCTCCACTTT. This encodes CASSLEGQASNSPLHF.

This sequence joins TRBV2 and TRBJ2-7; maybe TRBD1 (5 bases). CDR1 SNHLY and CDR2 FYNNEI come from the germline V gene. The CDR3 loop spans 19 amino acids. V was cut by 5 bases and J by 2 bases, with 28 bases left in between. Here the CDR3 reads CASSRSHSIGPGSPYEQYF. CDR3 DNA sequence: TGTGCCAGCAGTCGTTCTCACTCCATCGGGCCAGGGTCCCCCTACGAGCAGTACTTC.

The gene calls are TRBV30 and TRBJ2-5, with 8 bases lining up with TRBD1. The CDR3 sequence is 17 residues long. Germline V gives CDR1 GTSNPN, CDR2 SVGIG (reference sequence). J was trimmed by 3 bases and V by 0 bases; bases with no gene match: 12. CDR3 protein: CAWSVGQGARGKETQYF. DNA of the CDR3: TGTGCCTGGAGTGTAGGGCAGGGGGCGAGAGGGAAAGAGACCCAGTACTTC.

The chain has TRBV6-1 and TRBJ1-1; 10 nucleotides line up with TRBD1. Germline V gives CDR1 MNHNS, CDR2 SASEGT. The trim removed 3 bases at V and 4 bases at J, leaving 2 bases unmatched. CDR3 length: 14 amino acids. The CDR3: CASSDGDRGTEAFF. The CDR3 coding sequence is TGTGCCAGCAGTGATGGGGACAGGGGCACTGAAGCTTTCTTT.

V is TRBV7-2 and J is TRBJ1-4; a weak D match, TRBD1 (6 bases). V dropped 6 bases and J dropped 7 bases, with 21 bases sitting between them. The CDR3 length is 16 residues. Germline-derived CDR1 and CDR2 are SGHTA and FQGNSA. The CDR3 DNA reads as TGTGCCAGCAGTACAAGAGGGGGGGGCGTGGGTGAAAAACTGTTTTTT. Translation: CASSTRGGGVGEKLFF.

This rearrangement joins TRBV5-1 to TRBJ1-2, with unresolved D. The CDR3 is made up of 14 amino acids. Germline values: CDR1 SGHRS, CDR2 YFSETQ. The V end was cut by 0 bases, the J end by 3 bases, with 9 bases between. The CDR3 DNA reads TGCGCCAGCAGCTTGGTTGAGGGATACTATGGCTACACCTTC. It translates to CASSLVEGYYGYTF.

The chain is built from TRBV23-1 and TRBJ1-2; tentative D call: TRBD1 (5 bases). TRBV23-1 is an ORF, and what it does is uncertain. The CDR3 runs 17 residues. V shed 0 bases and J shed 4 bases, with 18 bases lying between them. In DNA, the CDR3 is TGCGCCAGCAGTCAATCTCCTTTGAGGGACCTAAGCTATGGCTACACCTTC. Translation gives CASSQSPLRDLSYGYTF.

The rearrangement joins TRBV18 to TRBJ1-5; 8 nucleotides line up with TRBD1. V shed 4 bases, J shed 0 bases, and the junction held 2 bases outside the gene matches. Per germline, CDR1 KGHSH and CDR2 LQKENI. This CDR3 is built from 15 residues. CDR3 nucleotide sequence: TGTGCCAGCTCACGACAGGGGAATAGCAATCAGCCCCAGCATTTT. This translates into CASSRQGNSNQPQHF.

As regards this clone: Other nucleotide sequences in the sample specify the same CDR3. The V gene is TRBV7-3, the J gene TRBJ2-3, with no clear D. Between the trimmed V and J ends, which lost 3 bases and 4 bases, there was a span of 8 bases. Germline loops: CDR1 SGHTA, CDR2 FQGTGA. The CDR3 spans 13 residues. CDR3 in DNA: TGTGCCAGCAGCTTCGGTGGCGCAGATACGCAGTATTTT. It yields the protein CASSFGGADTQYF.

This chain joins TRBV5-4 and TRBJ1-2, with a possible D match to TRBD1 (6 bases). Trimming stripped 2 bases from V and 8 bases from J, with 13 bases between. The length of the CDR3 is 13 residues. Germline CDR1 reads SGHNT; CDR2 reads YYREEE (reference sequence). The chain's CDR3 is CASSLEGVEGYTF. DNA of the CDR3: TGTGCCAGCAGCTTAGAGGGGGTAGAGGGCTACACCTTC.